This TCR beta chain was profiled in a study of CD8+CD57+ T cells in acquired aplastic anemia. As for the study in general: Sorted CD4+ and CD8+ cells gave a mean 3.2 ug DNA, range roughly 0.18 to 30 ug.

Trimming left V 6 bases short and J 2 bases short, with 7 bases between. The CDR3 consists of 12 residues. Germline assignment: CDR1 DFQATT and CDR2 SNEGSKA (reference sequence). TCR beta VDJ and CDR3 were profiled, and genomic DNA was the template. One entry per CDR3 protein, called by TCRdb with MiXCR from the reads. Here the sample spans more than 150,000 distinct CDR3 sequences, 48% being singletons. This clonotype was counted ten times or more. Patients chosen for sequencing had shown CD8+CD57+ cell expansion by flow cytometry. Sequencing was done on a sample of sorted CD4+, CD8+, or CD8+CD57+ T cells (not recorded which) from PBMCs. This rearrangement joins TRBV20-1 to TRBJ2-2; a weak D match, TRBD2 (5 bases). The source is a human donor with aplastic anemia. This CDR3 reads CSARGNTGELFF. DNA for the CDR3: TGCAGTGCCCGGGGTAACACCGGGGAGCTGTTTTTT.